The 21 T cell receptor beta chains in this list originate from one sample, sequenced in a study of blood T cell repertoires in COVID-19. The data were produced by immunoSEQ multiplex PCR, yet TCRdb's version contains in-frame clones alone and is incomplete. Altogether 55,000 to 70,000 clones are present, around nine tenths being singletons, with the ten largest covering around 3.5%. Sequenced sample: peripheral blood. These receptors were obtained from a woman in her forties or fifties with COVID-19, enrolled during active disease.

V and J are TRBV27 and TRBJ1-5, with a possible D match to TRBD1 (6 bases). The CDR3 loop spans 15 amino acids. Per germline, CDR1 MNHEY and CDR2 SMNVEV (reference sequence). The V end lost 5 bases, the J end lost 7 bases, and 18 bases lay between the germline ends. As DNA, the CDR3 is TGTGCCAGCAGTCCCCACTGGGGGGGCGGACAGCCCCAGCATTTT. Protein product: CASSPHWGGGQPQHF.

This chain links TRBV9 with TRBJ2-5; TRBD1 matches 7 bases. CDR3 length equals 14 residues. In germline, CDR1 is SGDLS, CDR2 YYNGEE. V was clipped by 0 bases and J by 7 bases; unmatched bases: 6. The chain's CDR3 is CASSVDGTERTQYF. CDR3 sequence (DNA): TGTGCCAGCAGCGTAGACGGGACAGAACGGACCCAGTACTTC.

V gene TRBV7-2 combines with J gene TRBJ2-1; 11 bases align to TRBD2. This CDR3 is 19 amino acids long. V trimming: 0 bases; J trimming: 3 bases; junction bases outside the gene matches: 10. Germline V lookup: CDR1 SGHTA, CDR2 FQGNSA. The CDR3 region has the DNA TGTGCCAGCAGCTTAGCCTTGAGGAGAGGACTAGCGGGCTACAATGAGCAGTTCTTC. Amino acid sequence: CASSLALRRGLAGYNEQFF.

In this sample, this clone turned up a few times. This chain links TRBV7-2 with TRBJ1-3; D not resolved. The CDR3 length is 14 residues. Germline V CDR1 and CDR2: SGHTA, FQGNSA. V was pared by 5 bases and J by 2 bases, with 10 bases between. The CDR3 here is CASSHSSTGNTIYF. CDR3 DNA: TGTGCCAGCAGCCACAGTTCTACTGGAAACACCATATATTTT.

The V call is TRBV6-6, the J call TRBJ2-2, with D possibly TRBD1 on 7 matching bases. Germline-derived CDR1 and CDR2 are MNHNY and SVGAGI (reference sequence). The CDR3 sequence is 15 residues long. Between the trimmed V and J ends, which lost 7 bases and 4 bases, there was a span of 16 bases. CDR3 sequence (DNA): TGTGCCAGCACCAGGGCAGGGGGACTCACCGGGGAGCTGTTTTTT. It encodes CASTRAGGLTGELFF.

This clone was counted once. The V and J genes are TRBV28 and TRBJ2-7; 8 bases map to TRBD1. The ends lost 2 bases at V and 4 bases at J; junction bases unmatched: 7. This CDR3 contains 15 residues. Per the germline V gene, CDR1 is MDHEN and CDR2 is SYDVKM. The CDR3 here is CASSLAWQGAYEQYF. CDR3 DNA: TGTGCCAGCAGTTTAGCGTGGCAGGGGGCTTACGAGCAGTACTTC. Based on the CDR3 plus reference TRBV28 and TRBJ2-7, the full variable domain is DVKVTQSSRYLVKRTGEKVFLECVQDMDHENMFWYRQDPGLGLRLIYFSYDVKMKEKGDIPEGYSVSREKKERFSLILESASTNQTSMYLCASSLAWQGAYEQYFGPGTRLTVT.

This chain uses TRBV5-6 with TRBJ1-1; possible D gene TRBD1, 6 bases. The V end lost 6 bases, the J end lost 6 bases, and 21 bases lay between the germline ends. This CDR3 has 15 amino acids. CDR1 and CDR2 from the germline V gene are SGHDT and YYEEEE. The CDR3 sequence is CASINWGGEASEAFF. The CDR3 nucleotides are TGTGCCAGCATCAACTGGGGGGGCGAGGCTTCTGAAGCTTTCTTT. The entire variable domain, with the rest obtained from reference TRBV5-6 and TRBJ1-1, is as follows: DAGVTQSPTHLIKTRGQQVTLRCSPKSGHDTVSWYQQALGQGPQFIFQYYEEEERQRGNFPDRFSGHQFPNYSSELNVNALLLGDSALYLCASINWGGEASEAFFGQGTRLTVV.

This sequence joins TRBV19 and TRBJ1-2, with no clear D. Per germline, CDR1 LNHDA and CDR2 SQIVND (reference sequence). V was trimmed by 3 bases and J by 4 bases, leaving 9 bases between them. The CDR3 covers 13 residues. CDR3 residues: CASSIGSGYGYTF. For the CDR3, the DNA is TGTGCCAGTAGTATCGGCTCGGGCTATGGCTACACCTTC.

The CDR3 spells CAISESGQSNTEAFF. In nucleotides, the CDR3 is TGTGCCATCAGTGAGAGCGGACAGTCGAACACTGAAGCTTTCTTT. V is TRBV10-3 and J is TRBJ1-1; the D gene is possibly TRBD1 (6 bases). This CDR3 has 15 residues. V gave up 2 bases and J gave up 1 base, with 11 bases separating them. In germline, CDR1 is ENHRY, CDR2 SYGVKD.

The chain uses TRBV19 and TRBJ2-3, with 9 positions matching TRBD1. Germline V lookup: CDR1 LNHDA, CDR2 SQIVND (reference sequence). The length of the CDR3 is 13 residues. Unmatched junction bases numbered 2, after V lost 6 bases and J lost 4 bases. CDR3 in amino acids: CASSRTGADTQYF. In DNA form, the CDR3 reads TGTGCCAGTAGCCGGACAGGGGCAGATACGCAGTATTTT.

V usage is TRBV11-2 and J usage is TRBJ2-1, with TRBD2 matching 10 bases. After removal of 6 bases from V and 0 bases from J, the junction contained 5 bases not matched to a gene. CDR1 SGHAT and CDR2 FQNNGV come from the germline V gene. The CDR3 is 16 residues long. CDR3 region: CASSRTSGSSYNEQFF. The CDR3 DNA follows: TGTGCCAGCAGTCGGACTAGCGGTAGCTCCTACAATGAGCAGTTCTTC.

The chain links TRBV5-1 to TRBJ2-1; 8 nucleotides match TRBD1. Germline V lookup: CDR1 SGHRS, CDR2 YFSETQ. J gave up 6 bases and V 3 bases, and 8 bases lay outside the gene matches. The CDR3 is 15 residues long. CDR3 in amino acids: CASSSAGGSSNEQFF. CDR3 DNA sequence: TGCGCCAGCAGCTCCGCAGGGGGCTCCAGCAATGAGCAGTTCTTC.

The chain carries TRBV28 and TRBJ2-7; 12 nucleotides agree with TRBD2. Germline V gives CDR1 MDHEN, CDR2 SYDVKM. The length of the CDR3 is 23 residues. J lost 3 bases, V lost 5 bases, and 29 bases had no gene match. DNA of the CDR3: TGTGCCAGCAGTCCTAAACTACTACCGAACGGACTAGCGGGATATGTGGGGAACTACGAGCAGTACTTC. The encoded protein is CASSPKLLPNGLAGYVGNYEQYF. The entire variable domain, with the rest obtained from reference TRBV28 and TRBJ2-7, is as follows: DVKVTQSSRYLVKRTGEKVFLECVQDMDHENMFWYRQDPGLGLRLIYFSYDVKMKEKGDIPEGYSVSREKKERFSLILESASTNQTSMYLCASSPKLLPNGLAGYVGNYEQYFGPGTRLTVT.

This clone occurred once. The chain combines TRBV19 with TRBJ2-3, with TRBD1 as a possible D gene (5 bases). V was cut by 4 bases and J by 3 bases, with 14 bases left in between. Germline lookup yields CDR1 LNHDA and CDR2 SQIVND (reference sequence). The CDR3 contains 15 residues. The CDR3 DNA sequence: TGTGCCAGTAGTACCCGGACACTGCCTACAGATACGCAGTATTTT. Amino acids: CASSTRTLPTDTQYF. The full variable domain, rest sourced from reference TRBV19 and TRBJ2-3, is DGGITQSPKYLFRKEGQNVTLSCEQNLNHDAMYWYRQDPGQGLRLIYYSQIVNDFQKGDIAEGYSVSREKKESFPLTVTSAQKNPTAFYLCASSTRTLPTDTQYFGPGTRLTVL.

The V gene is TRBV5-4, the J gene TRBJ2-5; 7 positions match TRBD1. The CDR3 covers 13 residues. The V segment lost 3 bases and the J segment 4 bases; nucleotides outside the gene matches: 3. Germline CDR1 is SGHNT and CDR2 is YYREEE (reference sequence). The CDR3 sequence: CASSSNRGETQYF. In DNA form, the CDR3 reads TGTGCCAGCAGCTCCAACAGGGGAGAGACCCAGTACTTC.

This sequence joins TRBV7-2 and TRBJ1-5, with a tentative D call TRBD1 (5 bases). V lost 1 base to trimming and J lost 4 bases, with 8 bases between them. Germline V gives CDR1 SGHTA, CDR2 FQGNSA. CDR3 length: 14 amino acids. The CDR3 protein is CASSLGQLNQPQHF. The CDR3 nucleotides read TGTGCCAGCAGCTTAGGACAGCTTAATCAGCCCCAGCATTTT.

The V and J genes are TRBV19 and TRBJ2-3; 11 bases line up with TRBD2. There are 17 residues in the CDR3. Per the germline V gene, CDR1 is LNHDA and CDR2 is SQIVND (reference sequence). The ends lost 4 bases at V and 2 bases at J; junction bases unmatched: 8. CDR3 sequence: CASSTPPSGRNTDTQYF. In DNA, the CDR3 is TGTGCCAGTAGTACCCCGCCTAGCGGGAGGAACACAGATACGCAGTATTTT.

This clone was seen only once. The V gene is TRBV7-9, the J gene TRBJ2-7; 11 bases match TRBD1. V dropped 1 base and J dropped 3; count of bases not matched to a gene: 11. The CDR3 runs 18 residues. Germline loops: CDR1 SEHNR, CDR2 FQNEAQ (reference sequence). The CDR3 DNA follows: TGTGCCAGCAGCTTAGGAATAGGGACAGGGGGAATTAGCTACGAGCAGTACTTC. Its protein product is CASSLGIGTGGISYEQYF.

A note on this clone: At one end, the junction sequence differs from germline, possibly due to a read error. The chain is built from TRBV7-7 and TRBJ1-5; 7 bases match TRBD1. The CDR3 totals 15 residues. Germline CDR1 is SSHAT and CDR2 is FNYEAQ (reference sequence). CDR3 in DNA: TGTGCTAGCAGCTCCCGGGACAGTTGGACTCAGCCCCAGCATTTT. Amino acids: CASSSRDSWTQPQHF. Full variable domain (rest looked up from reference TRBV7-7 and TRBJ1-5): GAGVSQSPRYKVTKRGQDVTLRCDPISSHATLYWYQQALGQGPEFLTYFNYEAQPDKSGLPSDRFSAERPEGSISTLTIQRTEQRDSAMYRCASSSRDSWTQPQHFGDGTRLSIL.

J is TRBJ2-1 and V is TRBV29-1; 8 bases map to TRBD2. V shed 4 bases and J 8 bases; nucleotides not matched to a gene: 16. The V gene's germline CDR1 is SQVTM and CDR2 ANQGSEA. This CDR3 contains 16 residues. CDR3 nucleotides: TGCAGCGTTGGGGGGGCGGGAGGTAGGTTTGGACATGAGCAGTTCTTC. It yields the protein CSVGGAGGRFGHEQFF.

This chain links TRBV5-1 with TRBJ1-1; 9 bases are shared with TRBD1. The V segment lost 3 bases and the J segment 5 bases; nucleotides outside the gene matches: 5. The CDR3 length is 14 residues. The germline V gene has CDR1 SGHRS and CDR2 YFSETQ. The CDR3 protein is CASSWGQGTTEAFF. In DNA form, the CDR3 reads TGCGCCAGCAGCTGGGGACAGGGAACAACTGAAGCTTTCTTT.